A selection of T cell receptor beta chains follows, all from one sample in a study of shared clonotypes between healthy human individuals. TCRdb's table, derived via immunoSEQ multiplex PCR, lists solely in-frame clones and lacks some. The table lists under 1,100,000 clones, approximately 70% of them singletons. The sample was memory CD4+ T cells sorted from blood. The receptors stem from a man aged 18 to 35 in good health. CDR3s include the opening cysteine and the closing phenylalanine or tryptophan. Each record gives: D gene, clone size, J gene, V gene, CDR3 DNA, CDR3 protein. A D gene is named only where the DNA matches it firmly. Clone size is shown for a subset of rows, as once, few, many or a class of expanded clone.

>TRBD1|.|TRBJ1-2|TRBV5-4
TGTGCCAGCAGCCTTGACAGGGATCGTGGCTACACCTTC
CASSLDRDRGYTF
>.|.|TRBJ1-1|TRBV10-1
TGCGCCAGCAGTGAAGTCAGGGTGGGAGAAGCTTTCTTT
CASSEVRVGEAFF
>TRBD1|.|TRBJ1-1|TRBV5-8
TGTGCCAGCAGGAAAACAGGGGGCGCGGAGACTGAAGCTTTCTTT
CASRKTGGAETEAFF
>.|.|TRBJ1-1|TRBV7-2
TGTGCCAGCAGCTCTTCCTTCGTAGCTTTCTTT
CASSSSFVAFF
>.|.|TRBJ1-1|TRBV18
TGTGCCAGCTCACGCCAGATGAACACTGAAGCTTTCTTT
CASSRQMNTEAFF
>.|.|TRBJ2-3|TRBV9
TGTGCCAGCAGCGGGTCCGGGGCGGGGACAGATACGCAGTATTTT
CASSGSGAGTDTQYF
>.|few|TRBJ1-3|TRBV27
TGTGCCAGCAGTGCCGGGGGTAGACCTGGAAACACCATATATTTT
CASSAGGRPGNTIYF
>.|.|TRBJ2-1|TRBV5-7
TGTGCCAGCAGCCTGGACAGCGGATATTGGAATGAGCAGTTCTTC
CASSLDSGYWNEQFF
>.|.|TRBJ1-4|TRBV27
TGTGCCACAACTAATGAAAAACTGTTTTTT
CATTNEKLFF
>.|.|TRBJ1-6|TRBV9
TGTGCCAGCAGCGTAGGGGGGGCACTGACGAGGTATAATTCACCCCTCCACTTT
CASSVGGALTRYNSPLHF
>.|.|TRBJ2-3|TRBV6-6
TGTGCCAGCGCCGCCCCAGGATCTAGCACAGATACGCAGTATTTT
CASAAPGSSTDTQYF
>.|few|TRBJ2-7|TRBV14
TGTGCCAGCAGCCGGTGGTCCTACGAGCAGTACTTC
CASSRWSYEQYF
>.|.|TRBJ2-7|TRBV30
TGTGCCTGGAGTGTACGCTACGAGCAATACTTC
CAWSVRYEQYF
>.|.|TRBJ2-7|TRBV6-1
TGTGCCAGCAGGATGGGCGGAGGGGGCGAGCAGTACTTC
CASRMGGGGEQYF
>.|.|TRBJ1-4|TRBV7-6
TGTGCCAGCAGCTTGGGCGTAGAAAAACTGTTTTTT
CASSLGVEKLFF
>.|once|TRBJ2-7|TRBV5-1
TGCGCCAGCAGCTTGCGGCCTGTCCAGTCCTACTACGAAGTGGCCTACTACGAGCAGTACTTC
CASSLRPVQSYYEVAYYEQYF
>TRBD1|.|TRBJ1-1|TRBV18
TGTGCCAGCTCACCACTACCGGACAGGGAAGCTTTCTTT
CASSPLPDREAFF
>.|.|TRBJ1-2|TRBV29-1
TGCAGCGTTCGGGGCCCTAACTATGGCTACACCTTC
CSVRGPNYGYTF
>.|.|TRBJ1-2|TRBV7-6
TGTGCCAGCAGCCGGGGACATCTTAATGGCTACACCTTC
CASSRGHLNGYTF
>.|.|TRBJ2-3|TRBV19
TGTGCCAGTAGTATTTTATTCACAGATACGCAGTATTTT
CASSILFTDTQYF
>.|.|TRBJ1-6|TRBV23-1
TGCGCCAGCAGTGGGTTCCACGCGGGCTCGAATTCACCCCTCCACTTT
CASSGFHAGSNSPLHF
>TRBD1|.|TRBJ1-1|TRBV5-6
TGTGCCAGCAGCTCCCACAGGGGGATGAACACTGAAGCTTTCTTT
CASSSHRGMNTEAFF
>TRBD1|.|TRBJ2-5|TRBV27
TGTGCCAGCAACGGACAGGGTGGGAAAGAGACCCAGTACTTC
CASNGQGGKETQYF
>.|few|TRBJ1-2|TRBV27
TGTGCCAGCAGCTCCTTAGGGACCGGCTATGGCTACACCTTC
CASSSLGTGYGYTF
>.|.|TRBJ2-7|TRBV7-9
TGTGCCAGCAGCCCCGGGGCAGGGGGGCAGCAGTACTTC
CASSPGAGGQQYF
>.|once|TRBJ2-7|TRBV30
TGTGCCTGGAGTAGATCGTCCTACGAGCAGTACTTC
CAWSRSSYEQYF
>.|few|TRBJ1-1|TRBV18
TGTGCCAGCTCACCTTCACAGGCAGGGGTTACTGAAGCTTTCTTT
CASSPSQAGVTEAFF
>.|once|TRBJ2-2|TRBV11-1
TGTGCCAGCAGCTCCATGAGGGCGAACACCGGGGAGCTGTTTTTT
CASSSMRANTGELFF
>TRBD1|.|TRBJ1-5|TRBV5-4
TGTGCCAGCAGCTTACAGGGGACCAATCAGCCCCAGCATTTT
CASSLQGTNQPQHF
>TRBD1|.|TRBJ1-6|TRBV7-2
TGTGCCAGCAGCTTAGGGACAGGGGGTTCACCCCTCCACTTT
CASSLGTGGSPLHF
>TRBD1|.|TRBJ1-1|TRBV5-4
TGTGCCAGCAGCCCCCCAGGGGGGACCACTGAAGCTTTCTTT
CASSPPGGTTEAFF
>TRBD1|.|TRBJ2-7|TRBV28
TGTGCCAGCACCCAAAGGACAGGAACCTACGAGCAGTACTTC
CASTQRTGTYEQYF
>.|.|TRBJ2-1|TRBV4-3
TGCGCCAGCAGCCAAGATTCCCAGAGCTCCTACAATGAGCAGTTCTTC
CASSQDSQSSYNEQFF
>.|once|TRBJ1-2|TRBV2
TGTGCCAGCAGTGCGGCAGGGAATGGAGCCTCCTCCGGCTACACCTTC
CASSAAGNGASSGYTF
>.|.|TRBJ1-1|TRBV6-5
TGTGCCAGCACCCAACAGCGCCCGGGCACTGAAGCTTTCTTT
CASTQQRPGTEAFF
>TRBD2|.|TRBJ2-1|TRBV7-9
TGTGCCAGTCTTAGATCGGGACTAGCGGGAAATGGTGAGCAGTTCTTC
CASLRSGLAGNGEQFF